This TCR beta chain was profiled in a study of T-cell reconstitution after alpha-beta-depleted transplantation in children. Findings and caveats of the study: There were reportedly several hundred expanded graft clones from which alpha-beta T cells came about two months after transplant. Certain patients had high TCRbeta diversity at day 60, and it came from recipient T cells and thymic progenitors that survived.

Unique molecular identifiers were used in preparing the TCRbeta library. Using its own MiXCR run on the PCR reads, TCRdb lists one record per CDR3 protein. This table holds a few hundred thousand distinct CDR3 sequences, 27% found once. V shed 4 bases and J shed 4 bases, with 15 bases lying between them. Germline V lookup: CDR1 SGHRS, CDR2 YFSETQ. The CDR3 totals 14 residues. For this clonotype: Its cognate antigen is unknown.

The chain uses TRBV5-1 and TRBJ2-7; D may correspond to TRBD1 or TRBD2 (5 bases each). This receptor was obtained from a boy younger than two with Wiskott-Aldrich syndrome, due to receive a stem cell transplant. This specimen consisted of PBMCs, obtained before TCRalphabeta/CD19-depleted stem cell transplant. As DNA, the CDR3 is TGCGCCAGCAGCACGGGGACCTTCGGGTACGAGCAGTACTTC. Residues: CASSTGTFGYEQYF.